Below, 21 T cell receptor beta chains from the same sample are listed, as sequenced in a study of response to subunit inactivated influenza vaccine. Using its own MiXCR run on the RT-PCR reads, TCRdb lists one record per CDR3 protein. This sample has 650,000 to 800,000 distinct CDR3 sequences, with roughly 18% found just once. Sample: PBMCs from blood, taken around 5 days after vaccination. The origin of the receptors is a man aged 50 or older who received an inactivated influenza vaccine.

This clonotype was observed a handful of times. The chain carries TRBV4-1 and TRBJ2-1; TRBD1 matches 9 bases. Germline assignment: CDR1 MGHRA and CDR2 YSYEKL. The CDR3 spans 14 residues. Trimming at V came to 2 bases and at J to 8 bases, leaving 4 bases not matched to a gene. Here the CDR3 reads CASSQFDRGDEQFF. For the CDR3, the DNA is TGCGCCAGCAGCCAATTCGACAGGGGGGATGAGCAGTTCTTC.

The CDR3 region has the DNA TGTGCCAGCAGCTTTCAGGGGGTGCTAGAGACCCAGTACTTC. Its translation: CASSFQGVLETQYF. The chain carries TRBV11-2 and TRBJ2-5; 7 nucleotides match TRBD1. CDR1 and CDR2 from the germline V gene are SGHAT and FQNNGV. This CDR3 has 14 residues. The V and J ends lost 3 bases and 4 bases, in that order; junction bases with no gene match: 5.

This clonotype has at least ten counts. The chain has TRBV12-3 or TRBV12-4 and TRBJ2-4, with TRBD2 matching over 8 bases. CDR3 length equals 14 residues. Germline trimming cut 6 bases from V and 6 bases from J; bases unmatched to any gene: 7. The CDR3 sequence is CASSLSGRGNIQYF. In nucleotides, the CDR3 is TGTGCCAGCAGCTTATCCGGGAGGGGAAACATTCAGTACTTC.

The chain employs TRBV20-1 and TRBJ2-7; no clear D. The length of the CDR3 is 14 residues. CDR1 is DFQATT and CDR2 is SNEGSKA in the germline V gene (reference sequence). Trimming shortened V by 1 base and J by 2 bases, and 12 bases separated the two germline ends. This CDR3 reads CSARADGRTYEQYF. CDR3 DNA: TGCAGTGCTAGAGCGGACGGACGGACCTACGAGCAGTACTTC.

The chain has TRBV29-1 and TRBJ1-1; 10 nucleotides match TRBD1. This CDR3 is built from 13 residues. V gave up 3 bases and J gave up 11 bases; unmatched junction bases: 9. Germline V gene data show CDR1 as SQVTM and CDR2 as ANQGSEA. CDR3 sequence reads: CSVEADRGPGAFF. CDR3 in DNA: TGCAGCGTTGAGGCCGACAGGGGGCCAGGCGCTTTCTTT.

This clonotype occurred a few times. V and J are TRBV20-1 and TRBJ1-2, with D unclear. The germline V gene encodes CDR1 DFQATT and CDR2 SNEGSKA (reference sequence). The CDR3 has 11 residues. V was shortened by 0 bases and J by 10 bases, with 9 bases between the two germline ends. CDR3 loop: CSARDSLDYTF. The CDR3 nucleotides are TGCAGTGCTAGAGATTCTTTGGACTACACCTTC.

In this sample, this clonotype turned up a few times. CDR3 bases: TGCAGTGCTAGCCGACTAAACAATGAGCAGTTCTTC. Its translation is CSASRLNNEQFF. The rearrangement uses TRBV20-1 and TRBJ2-1, with D perhaps matching TRBD2 (5 bases). The CDR3 sequence is 12 residues long. Germline CDR1 is DFQATT and CDR2 is SNEGSKA (reference sequence). With 3 bases removed from V and 5 bases from J, the gap between germline ends came to 8 bases.

This rearrangement joins TRBV6-4 to TRBJ2-1; D is undetermined. The CDR3 contains 13 residues. Trimming shortened V by 6 bases and J by 5 bases, and 11 bases separated the two germline ends. Germline lookup yields CDR1 MRHNA and CDR2 SNTAGT. This chain's CDR3 is CASRKSGNNEQFF. In nucleotides, the CDR3 is TGTGCCAGCAGAAAATCAGGTAACAATGAGCAGTTCTTC.

The chain couples TRBV14 to TRBJ2-5; 7 bases line up with TRBD2. Germline CDR1 is SGHDN and CDR2 is FVKESK. The CDR3 length is 15 residues. The ends lost 4 bases at V and 2 bases at J; junction bases unmatched: 7. CDR3: CASSRNSGRQETQYF. The CDR3 DNA follows: TGTGCCAGCAGCCGAAATAGCGGGCGGCAAGAGACCCAGTACTTC.

The chain uses TRBV27 and TRBJ2-7; unclear D gene. The V end was cut by 6 bases, the J end by 3 bases, with 15 bases between. Germline V CDR1 and CDR2: MNHEY, SMNVEV (reference sequence). The CDR3 length is 14 residues. CDR3 bases: TGTGCCAGCAGCCCCGACGTTTTCTACTACGAGCAGTACTTC. It is translated as CASSPDVFYYEQYF.

CDR3 DNA sequence: TGTGCCACCTCAAACAGGGCAACCCAAGAGACCCAGTACTTC. Amino acid sequence: CATSNRATQETQYF. The rearrangement uses TRBV15 and TRBJ2-5, with a weak D call TRBD1 (6 bases). The germline V gene encodes CDR1 LNHNV and CDR2 YYDKDF (reference sequence). The CDR3 is made up of 14 amino acids. Trimming took 8 bases from V and 1 from J, leaving 14 bases between them.

This sequence joins TRBV19 and TRBJ1-1; D unclear. Germline V gene data show CDR1 as LNHDA and CDR2 as SQIVND (reference sequence). V gave up 6 bases and J gave up 11 bases, with 13 bases separating them. CDR3 length: 11 amino acids. The CDR3 sequence is CASRRWDRAFF. DNA of the CDR3: TGTGCCAGTAGGAGATGGGATCGGGCTTTCTTT.

This clonotype was counted only a few times. The CDR3, as DNA: TGTGCCAGCAGCTTAGAAGTGGGGGTCCCCTCCTACAATGAGCAGTTCTTC. Its translation: CASSLEVGVPSYNEQFF. The chain combines TRBV11-2 with TRBJ2-1, with D perhaps being TRBD1 or TRBD2 (5 bases each). The CDR3 consists of 17 residues. The ends were cut back, 0 bases at V and 0 bases at J, with 12 bases in the middle. The germline gives CDR1 SGHAT, CDR2 FQNNGV.

The rearrangement uses TRBV7-3 and TRBJ2-1, with D hard to call. The CDR3 runs to 12 residues. V lost 6 bases and J 9 bases, leaving 12 bases between the germline ends. Germline V gene sequence: CDR1 SGHTA, CDR2 FQGTGA. The CDR3 nucleotides are TGTGCCAGCAGTCACCCGGTGGGTGAGCAGTTCTTC. It specifies CASSHPVGEQFF.

This clonotype was detected only a few times. The rearrangement joins TRBV7-9 to TRBJ2-7; D is possibly TRBD2 (6 bases). V lost 2 bases and J lost 3, with 14 bases in between. The CDR3 is 15 amino acids. Germline values: CDR1 SEHNR, CDR2 FQNEAQ (reference sequence). The CDR3 DNA reads as TGTGCCAGCAGCTTAACGGCAGGCGGGGTCTACGAGCAGTACTTC. Translating it yields CASSLTAGGVYEQYF.

The V gene is TRBV20-1, the J gene TRBJ2-4, with no clear D. This CDR3 has 16 amino acids. V was cut by 3 bases and J by 0 bases, with 15 bases left in between. Germline lookup yields CDR1 DFQATT and CDR2 SNEGSKA (reference sequence). CDR3 in amino acids: CSASPSEPVAKNIQYF. The DNA of the CDR3 is TGCAGTGCTAGCCCGTCTGAGCCCGTAGCCAAAAACATTCAGTACTTC.

This chain links TRBV12-3 or TRBV12-4 with TRBJ1-5, with TRBD1 matching 8 bases. The CDR3 runs to 14 residues. With 4 bases clipped from V and 6 bases from J, the junction kept 5 bases outside the gene matches. The CDR3 protein is CASSSGTGGQPQHF. In DNA, the CDR3 is TGTGCCAGCAGTTCCGGGACAGGAGGTCAGCCCCAGCATTTT.

The chain employs TRBV6-1 and TRBJ2-7; a possible D gene is TRBD2 (5 bases). CDR3 size: 14 residues. From germline, CDR1 is MNHNS and CDR2 SASEGT. Trimming shortened V by 3 bases and J by 8 bases, and 17 bases separated the two germline ends. The CDR3 loop reads CASSDTGKVGKQYF. The CDR3 DNA sequence: TGTGCCAGCAGTGATACGGGAAAAGTTGGTAAGCAGTACTTC.

This clonotype occurred a few times. This chain connects TRBV29-1 to TRBJ2-1; 11 nucleotides match TRBD2. The ends lost 5 bases at V and 4 bases at J; junction bases unmatched: 4. Germline values: CDR1 SQVTM, CDR2 ANQGSEA. This CDR3 spans 14 amino acids. The CDR3 sequence: CSVPTSGEYNEQFF. DNA of the CDR3: TGCAGCGTTCCGACTAGCGGGGAATACAATGAGCAGTTCTTC.

This clonotype was seen a few times. The DNA for the CDR3 is TGCAGTGCTAGAACTAGCGGGATACAAGAGACCCAGTACTTC. Its protein product is CSARTSGIQETQYF. V and J are TRBV20-1 and TRBJ2-5; 10 bases are a match to TRBD2. V lost 2 bases to trimming and J lost 2 bases; unmatched junction nucleotides: 2. The germline CDR1 and CDR2 sequences are DFQATT and SNEGSKA (reference sequence). The CDR3 is made up of 14 amino acids.

This clonotype occurred a few times. The chain recombines TRBV18 with TRBJ2-7; D unclear. The CDR3 totals 12 residues. Germline V lookup: CDR1 KGHSH, CDR2 LQKENI. V was clipped by 3 bases and J by 5 bases, with 8 bases between them. The CDR3 reads CASSPWEDEQYF. The CDR3 coding sequence is TGTGCCAGCTCACCTTGGGAAGACGAGCAGTACTTC.